Below, one TCR beta chain is given with its context. Additional DNA sequences in this sample encode the identical CDR3. J gave up 5 bases and V 3 bases, and 2 bases lay outside the gene matches. The CDR3 has 13 amino acids. CDR1 and CDR2 from the germline V gene are MNHNS and SASEGT. This specimen comes from a study of control samples from healthy donors and cancer patients. Sequencing was performed with immunoSEQ multiplex PCR; in TCRdb, only in-frame clones are kept and a portion is missing. Among over 70,000 clones listed, 85% to 90% were seen once. The chain is built from TRBV6-1 and TRBJ1-2, with 8 positions matching TRBD1. This TCR derives from a woman aged 55-69 years in good health. The sample consisted of blood. Written as DNA, the CDR3 is TGTGCCAGCAGTGAGGGGACAGGTTATGGCTACACCTTC. Protein sequence: CASSEGTGYGYTF.